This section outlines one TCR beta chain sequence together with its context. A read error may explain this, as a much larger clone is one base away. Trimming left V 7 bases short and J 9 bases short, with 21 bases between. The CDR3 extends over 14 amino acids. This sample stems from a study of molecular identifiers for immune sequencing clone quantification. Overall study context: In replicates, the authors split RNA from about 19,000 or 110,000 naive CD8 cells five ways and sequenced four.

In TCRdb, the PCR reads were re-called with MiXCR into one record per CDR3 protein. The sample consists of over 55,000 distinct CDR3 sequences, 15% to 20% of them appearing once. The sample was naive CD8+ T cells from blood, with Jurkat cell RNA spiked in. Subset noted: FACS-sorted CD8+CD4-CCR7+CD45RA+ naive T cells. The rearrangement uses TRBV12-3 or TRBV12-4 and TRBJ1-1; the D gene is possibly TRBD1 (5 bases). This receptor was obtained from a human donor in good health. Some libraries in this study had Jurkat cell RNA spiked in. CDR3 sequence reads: CASTPDRRTGKAFF. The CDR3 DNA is TGTGCCAGCACCCCAGATAGGAGAACAGGTAAAGCTTTCTTT.